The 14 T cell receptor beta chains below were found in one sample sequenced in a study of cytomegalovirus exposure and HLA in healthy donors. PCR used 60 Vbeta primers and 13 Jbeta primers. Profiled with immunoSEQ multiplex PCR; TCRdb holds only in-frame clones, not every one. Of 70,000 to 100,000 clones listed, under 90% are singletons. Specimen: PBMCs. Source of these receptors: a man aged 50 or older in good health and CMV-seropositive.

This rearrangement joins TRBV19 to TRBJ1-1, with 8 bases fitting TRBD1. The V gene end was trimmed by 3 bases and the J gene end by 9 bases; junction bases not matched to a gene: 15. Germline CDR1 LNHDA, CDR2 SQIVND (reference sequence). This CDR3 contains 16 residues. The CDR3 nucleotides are TGTGCCAGTAGTATCAATCCCCGGACAGGGTTCCTTCAAGCTTTCTTT. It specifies CASSINPRTGFLQAFF.

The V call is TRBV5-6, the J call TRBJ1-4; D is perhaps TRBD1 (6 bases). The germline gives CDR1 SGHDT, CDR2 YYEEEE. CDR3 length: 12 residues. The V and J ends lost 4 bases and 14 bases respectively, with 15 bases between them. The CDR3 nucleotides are TGTGCCAGCAGCCCGGGCCCAGGGGCCCTGTTTTTT. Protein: CASSPGPGALFF.

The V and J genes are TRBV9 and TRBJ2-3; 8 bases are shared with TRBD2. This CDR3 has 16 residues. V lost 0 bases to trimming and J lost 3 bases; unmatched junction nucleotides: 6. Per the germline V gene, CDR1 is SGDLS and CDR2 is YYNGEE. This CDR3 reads CASSVAGGRPTDTQYF. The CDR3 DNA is TGTGCCAGCAGCGTAGCGGGCGGGAGGCCGACAGATACGCAGTATTTT.

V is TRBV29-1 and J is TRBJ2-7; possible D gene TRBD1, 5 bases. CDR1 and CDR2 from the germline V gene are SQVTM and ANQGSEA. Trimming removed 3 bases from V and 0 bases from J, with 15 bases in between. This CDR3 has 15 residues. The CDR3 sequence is CSVEDPSDSSYEQYF. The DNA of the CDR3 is TGCAGCGTTGAGGACCCCAGCGACAGCTCCTACGAGCAGTACTTC.

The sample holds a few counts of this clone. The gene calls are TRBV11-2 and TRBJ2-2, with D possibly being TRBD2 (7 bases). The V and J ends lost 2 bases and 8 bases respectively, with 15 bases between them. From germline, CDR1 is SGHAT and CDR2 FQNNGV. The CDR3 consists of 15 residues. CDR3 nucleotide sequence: TGTGCCAGCAGCTTATCCACAGGGCGGGAGGGGGAGCTGTTTTTT. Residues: CASSLSTGREGELFF.

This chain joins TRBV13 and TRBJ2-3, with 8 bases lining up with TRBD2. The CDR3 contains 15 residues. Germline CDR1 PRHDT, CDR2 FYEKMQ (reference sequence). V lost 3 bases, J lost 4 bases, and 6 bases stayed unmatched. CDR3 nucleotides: TGTGCCAGCAGCTTTAGCGGGAAAGGGCCAGATACGCAGTATTTT. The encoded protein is CASSFSGKGPDTQYF. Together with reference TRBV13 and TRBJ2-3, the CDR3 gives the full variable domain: AAGVIQSPRHLIKEKRETATLKCYPIPRHDTVYWYQQGPGQDPQFLISFYEKMQSDKGSIPDRFSAQQFSDYHSELNMSSLELGDSALYFCASSFSGKGPDTQYFGPGTRLTVL.

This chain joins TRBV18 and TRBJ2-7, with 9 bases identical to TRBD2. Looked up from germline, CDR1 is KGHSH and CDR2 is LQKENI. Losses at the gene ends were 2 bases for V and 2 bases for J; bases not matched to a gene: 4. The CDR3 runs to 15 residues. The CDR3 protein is CASSPRTSEAYEQYF. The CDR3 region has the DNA TGTGCCAGCTCACCAAGGACTAGCGAAGCCTACGAGCAGTACTTC.

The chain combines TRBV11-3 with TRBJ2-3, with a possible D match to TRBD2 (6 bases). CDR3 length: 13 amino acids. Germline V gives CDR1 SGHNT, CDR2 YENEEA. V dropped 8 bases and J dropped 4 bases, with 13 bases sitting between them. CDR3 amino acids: CASGRRESDTQYF. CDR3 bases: TGTGCCAGCGGGCGACGGGAGTCAGATACGCAGTATTTT. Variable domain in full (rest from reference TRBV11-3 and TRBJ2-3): EAGVVQSPRYKIIEKKQPVAFWCNPISGHNTLYWYLQNLGQGPELLIRYENEEAVDDSQLPKDRFSAERLKGVDSTLKIQPAELGDSAVYLCASGRRESDTQYFGPGTRLTVL.

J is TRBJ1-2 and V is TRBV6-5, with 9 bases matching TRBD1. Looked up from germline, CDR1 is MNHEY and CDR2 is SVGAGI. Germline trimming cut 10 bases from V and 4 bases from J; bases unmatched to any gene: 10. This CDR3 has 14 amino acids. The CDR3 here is CATSRDRVSYGYTF. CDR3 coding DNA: TGTGCCACGAGCCGGGACAGGGTATCCTATGGCTACACCTTC.

The CDR3 protein is CASSHSGQSTDTQYF. The CDR3 region has the DNA TGTGCCAGCAGCCACTCGGGACAGAGCACAGATACGCAGTATTTT. The chain employs TRBV7-2 and TRBJ2-3; 7 nucleotides align to TRBD1. CDR1 is SGHTA, CDR2 FQGNSA, per germline. The CDR3 consists of 15 residues. V gave up 5 bases and J gave up 0 bases; unmatched junction bases: 5.

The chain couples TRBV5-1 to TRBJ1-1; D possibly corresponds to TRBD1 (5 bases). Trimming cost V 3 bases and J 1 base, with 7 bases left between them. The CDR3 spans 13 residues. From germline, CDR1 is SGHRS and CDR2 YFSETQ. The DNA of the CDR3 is TGCGCCAGCAGCTCGGACAAGAACACTGAAGCTTTCTTT. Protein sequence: CASSSDKNTEAFF.

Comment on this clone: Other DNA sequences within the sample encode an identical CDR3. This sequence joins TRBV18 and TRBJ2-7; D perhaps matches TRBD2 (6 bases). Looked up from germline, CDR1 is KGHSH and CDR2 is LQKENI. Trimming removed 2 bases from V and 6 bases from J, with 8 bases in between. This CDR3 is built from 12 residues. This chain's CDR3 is CASSPTGVEQYF. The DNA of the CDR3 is TGTGCCAGCTCACCAACGGGGGTCGAGCAGTACTTC.

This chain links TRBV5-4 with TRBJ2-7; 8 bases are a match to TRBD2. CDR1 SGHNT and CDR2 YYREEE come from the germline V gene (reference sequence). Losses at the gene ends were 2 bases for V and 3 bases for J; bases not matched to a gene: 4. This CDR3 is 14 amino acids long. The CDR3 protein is CASSFSGGDYEQYF. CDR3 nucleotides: TGTGCCAGCAGCTTCTCGGGGGGGGACTACGAGCAGTACTTC.

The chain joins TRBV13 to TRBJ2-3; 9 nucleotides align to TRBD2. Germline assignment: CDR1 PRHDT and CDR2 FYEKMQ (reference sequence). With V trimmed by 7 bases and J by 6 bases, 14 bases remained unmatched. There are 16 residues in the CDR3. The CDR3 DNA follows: TGTGCCAGCATGCAATCCGGGACTAGCCGTACGGATACGCAGTATTTT. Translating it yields CASMQSGTSRTDTQYF.